This is a list of T cell receptor beta chains from one sample in a study of blood T cell repertoires in COVID-19. Assay: immunoSEQ multiplex PCR; the TCRdb copy retains only in-frame clones and omits some. The sample carries some 180,000 clones, approximately 80% recorded once. Sequencing input: peripheral blood. The receptors were gathered from a human donor in a cohort sampled during active COVID-19. Both conserved end residues are part of each CDR3. D genes are given only for firm matches. Size tells how often a clone was seen (once, few, many) or the class of an expanded clone, and some rows leave it out.

TRBD1	NA	TRBJ2-5	TRBV18	CASSEGQGGETQYF	TGTGCCAGCTCAGAAGGACAGGGAGGAGAGACCCAGTACTTC
NA	NA	TRBJ2-5	TRBV5-6	CASSDLGSGQETQYF	TGTGCCAGCAGCGACCTAGGGAGCGGCCAAGAGACCCAGTACTTC
TRBD2	NA	TRBJ2-3	TRBV4-2	CASSPGRATDTQYF	TGTGCCAGCAGCCCCGGGAGGGCCACAGATACGCAGTATTTT
NA	NA	TRBJ1-1	TRBV6-5	CASSETGTEAFF	TGTGCCAGCAGCGAGACTGGCACTGAAGCTTTCTTT
NA	few	TRBJ2-6	TRBV6-6	CASSYGRGGANVLTF	TGTGCCAGCAGTTACGGGAGAGGGGGGGCCAACGTCCTGACTTTC
TRBD2	few	TRBJ2-5	TRBV4-2	CASSQGLTSGSQETQYF	TGTGCCAGCAGCCAAGGTTTGACTAGCGGGAGTCAAGAGACCCAGTACTTC
TRBD1	NA	TRBJ1-2	TRBV30	CAWSSGTGFGYTF	TGTGCCTGGAGTTCCGGGACAGGGTTCGGCTACACCTTC
NA	NA	TRBJ2-3	TRBV14	CASSTRVDTQYF	TGTGCCAGCAGCACTCGTGTAGATACGCAGTATTTT
NA	NA	TRBJ1-2	TRBV19	CASSIDLRAFRAGSYGYTF	TGTGCCAGTAGTATAGATCTGCGCGCTTTTCGAGCAGGAAGCTATGGCTACACCTTC
TRBD2	NA	TRBJ2-1	TRBV7-8	CASSRGLAGSMKSSYNEQFF	TGTGCCAGCAGCCGCGGACTAGCGGGTTCGATGAAAAGCTCCTACAATGAGCAGTTCTTC
NA	few	TRBJ1-5	TRBV15	CATSRSGGGGNQPQHF	TGTGCCACCAGCCGATCGGGGGGAGGTGGCAATCAGCCCCAGCATTTT
NA	NA	TRBJ1-4	TRBV6-6	CASSLRPPLSVATNEKLFF	TGTGCCAGCAGTCTCAGGCCTCCCCTATCGGTCGCAACTAATGAAAAACTGTTTTTT
NA	NA	TRBJ2-7	TRBV28	CASSLTGGTPYEQYF	TGTGCCAGCAGTTTAACGGGGGGCACGCCCTACGAGCAGTACTTC
TRBD1	NA	TRBJ1-2	TRBV12-3/TRBV12-4	CASNTWTGPGYTF	TGTGCCAGCAATACTTGGACAGGGCCCGGCTACACCTTC
NA	NA	TRBJ2-1	TRBV21-1	CATNCLGGENNEQFF	TGTGCCACCAATTGCCTGGGGGGGGAGAACAATGAGCAGTTCTTC
NA	NA	TRBJ1-2	TRBV6-6	CASSYSGQQGGYTF	TGTGCCAGCAGTTACTCGGGTCAACAGGGAGGCTACACCTTC
TRBD1	NA	TRBJ2-7	TRBV10-3	CAIKKDRSAYEQYF	TGTGCCATCAAAAAGGACAGGTCCGCCTACGAGCAGTACTTC
NA	NA	TRBJ1-2	TRBV10-1	CASSESDSSHSGYTF	TGCGCCAGCAGTGAGTCCGACAGTAGCCACAGCGGCTACACCTTC
TRBD1	NA	TRBJ2-7	TRBV3-1/TRBV3-2	CASSQWDRTLQYEQYF	TGTGCCAGCAGCCAGTGGGACAGGACCCTACAGTACGAGCAGTACTTC
TRBD2	NA	TRBJ2-1	TRBV7-9	CASSFWVRGDNEQFF	TGTGCCAGCAGCTTTTGGGTACGGGGGGACAATGAGCAGTTCTTC
NA	NA	TRBJ2-3	TRBV18	CASSPRGDGGPDTQYF	TGTGCCAGCTCACCACGAGGAGACGGGGGGCCAGATACGCAGTATTTT
NA	NA	TRBJ1-6	TRBV7-8	CASSFRQPSPLHF	TGTGCCAGCAGCTTCCGACAGCCTTCACCCCTCCACTTT
TRBD1	NA	TRBJ2-2	TRBV11-2	CASSLVWTGVTGELFF	TGTGCCAGCAGCTTAGTCTGGACAGGGGTGACCGGGGAGCTGTTTTTT
TRBD2	NA	TRBJ2-1	TRBV5-6	CASSTFGLAGGNEQFF	TGTGCCAGCAGCACCTTCGGGCTAGCGGGAGGAAATGAGCAGTTCTTC
TRBD2	NA	TRBJ2-1	TRBV4-1	CASSQDSGSAYNEQFF	TGCGCCAGCAGCCAAGATAGCGGGAGCGCCTACAATGAGCAGTTCTTC
TRBD1	NA	TRBJ2-1	TRBV5-1	CASRQGQSYNEQFF	TGCGCCAGCAGGCAGGGACAGTCCTACAATGAGCAGTTCTTC
NA	NA	TRBJ1-1	TRBV7-2	CASSFEGYTEAFF	TGTGCCAGCAGCTTCGAGGGATACACTGAAGCTTTCTTT
NA	once	TRBJ2-1	TRBV7-9	CASSYSGGAYNEQFF	TGTGCCAGCAGCTATAGCGGAGGGGCCTACAATGAGCAGTTCTTC
NA	NA	TRBJ2-1	TRBV11-2	CASSYGTPGGGYNEQFF	TGTGCCAGCAGCTACGGGACCCCTGGGGGAGGCTACAATGAGCAGTTCTTC
TRBD1	NA	TRBJ2-7	TRBV5-1	CASSPTVDRVSYEQYF	TGCGCCAGCAGCCCCACGGTAGACAGGGTTTCCTACGAGCAGTACTTC
TRBD2	few	TRBJ2-7	TRBV18	CASSPGLGHEQYF	TGTGCCAGCTCACCCGGACTAGGCCACGAGCAGTACTTC
TRBD1	NA	TRBJ2-7	TRBV6-5	CASSYSGTGVAYEQYF	TGTGCCAGCAGTTACTCGGGGACAGGGGTAGCCTACGAGCAGTACTTC
NA	once	TRBJ2-7	TRBV18	CASSLSRPASYEQYF	TGTGCCAGCTCCCTCTCGAGGCCGGCTTCCTACGAGCAGTACTTC
TRBD2	NA	TRBJ2-3	TRBV3-1/TRBV3-2	CASSPGLGTDTQYF	TGTGCCAGCAGCCCGGGACTAGGCACAGATACGCAGTATTTT
NA	NA	TRBJ2-7	TRBV12-3/TRBV12-4	CASSPGATYEQYF	TGTGCCAGCAGCCCGGGAGCGACCTACGAGCAGTACTTC
TRBD2	NA	TRBJ2-7	TRBV5-1	CASSFGTSGKLYEQYF	TGCGCCAGCAGCTTCGGGACTAGCGGGAAGCTCTACGAGCAGTACTTC
TRBD2	NA	TRBJ2-1	TRBV15	CATSRDRASGLVNEQFF	TGTGCCACCAGCAGAGATAGGGCTAGCGGCCTGGTAAATGAGCAGTTCTTC
TRBD1	NA	TRBJ2-7	TRBV5-6	CASSHYSTGREQYF	TGTGCCAGCAGCCATTACTCGACAGGGAGAGAGCAGTACTTC
NA	NA	TRBJ2-7	TRBV5-1	CASSFRDTPSYEQYF	TGCGCCAGCAGCTTCCGGGACACACCTTCCTACGAGCAGTACTTC
TRBD2	NA	TRBJ2-3	TRBV9	CASSGRLAGTDTQYF	TGTGCCAGCAGCGGAAGACTAGCGGGCACAGATACGCAGTATTTT
TRBD2	few	TRBJ2-2	TRBV4-2	CASSQVPGLGISGELFF	TGTGCCAGCAGCCAAGTACCGGGACTAGGAATTTCGGGGGAGCTGTTTTTT
NA	NA	TRBJ1-1	TRBV18	CASSPTENTEAFF	TGTGCCAGCTCACCAACAGAGAACACTGAAGCTTTCTTT
TRBD1	NA	TRBJ2-3	TRBV13	CASSKQGAQDTQYF	TGTGCCAGCAGCAAACAGGGGGCGCAGGATACGCAGTATTTT
NA	NA	TRBJ1-1	TRBV28	CASSLGAGPLDSEAFF	TGTGCCAGCAGTTTGGGGGCAGGCCCCTTAGACTCTGAAGCTTTCTTT
NA	few	TRBJ2-7	TRBV30	CAWSMDLGYEQYF	TGTGCCTGGAGTATGGACTTAGGCTACGAGCAGTACTTC
NA	NA	TRBJ2-7	TRBV7-2	CASSLGQPYEQYF	TGTGCCAGCAGCTTAGGACAGCCCTACGAGCAGTACTTC
NA	NA	TRBJ2-7	TRBV5-1	CASSSSYEQYF	TGCGCCAGCAGCTCTTCCTACGAGCAGTACTTC
NA	NA	TRBJ2-3	TRBV11-2	CASSLGLDTQYF	TGTGCCAGCAGCTTAGGACTAGATACGCAGTATTTT
NA	NA	TRBJ1-3	TRBV2	CASTPNSSGNTIYF	TGTGCCAGCACCCCGAACAGCTCTGGAAACACCATATATTTT
TRBD1	NA	TRBJ2-6	TRBV18	CASSPIFWTGSVGSGANVLTF	TGTGCCAGCTCACCCATCTTCTGGACAGGGTCAGTCGGCTCTGGGGCCAACGTCCTGACTTTC
NA	NA	TRBJ1-2	TRBV5-1	CASSSDRSGYYGYTF	TGCGCCAGCAGCTCCGACAGGTCGGGGTACTATGGCTACACCTTC
NA	NA	TRBJ1-6	TRBV11-2	CASRSTGLFNSPLHF	TGTGCCAGCAGGTCTACAGGGCTCTTCAATTCACCCCTCCACTTT
TRBD1	NA	TRBJ1-2	TRBV4-1	CASSQGQGAGLVDYGYTF	TGCGCCAGCAGCCAAGGGCAGGGGGCGGGATTGGTAGACTATGGCTACACCTTC
NA	NA	TRBJ2-1	TRBV11-2	CASSLGSGEQFF	TGTGCCAGCAGCCTAGGGAGTGGTGAGCAGTTCTTC
TRBD2	NA	TRBJ2-7	TRBV6-5	CASRPSSGSLYEQYF	TGTGCCAGCAGACCATCTAGCGGGAGTCTGTACGAGCAGTACTTC
NA	NA	TRBJ2-1	TRBV20-1	CSALRGAVRFF	TGCAGTGCTCTCCGAGGAGCCGTGCGGTTCTTC
TRBD1	few	TRBJ2-7	TRBV5-5	CASSLGQGKFHEQYF	TGTGCCAGCAGCTTGGGACAGGGGAAGTTCCACGAGCAGTACTTC
TRBD2	NA	TRBJ2-7	TRBV5-6	CASSLYWLAGTYEQYF	TGTGCCAGCAGCTTGTATTGGCTAGCGGGCACCTACGAGCAGTACTTC
TRBD1	NA	TRBJ1-1	TRBV18	CASSQGDTEAFF	TGTGCCAGCTCCCAGGGGGACACTGAAGCTTTCTTT